This T cell receptor beta chain was sequenced during a study of vaccination and CD4 T cells after COVID-19. At the level of the study: The convalescent population consisted of six males and four females, two of whom were of Hispanic ethnicity.

Treatment specified: roughly 11-day PBMC culture with coronavirus spike peptide pools or control peptides (ViraFEST assay). Peptide pools at approximately 9.4 ug/ml, together with approximately 10 IU/ml IL-2, were added to cultures of 2 million to 2.5 million PBMCs per well. Cultured CD4+ T cell DNA underwent sequencing with the Oncomine TCR Beta short-read assay. TCRdb processed the PCR reads anew with MiXCR; each CDR3 protein has one entry. The sample contains fewer than 9,000 distinct CDR3 sequences, around 21% of which appear only once. This CDR3 spans 11 amino acids. Trimming took off 6 bases at V and 9 bases at J, with 9 bases between the two ends. Looked up from germline, CDR1 is SNHLY and CDR2 is FYNNEI. Study observations and caveats: Only after vaccination were a median roughly 83% of convalescents' reactive clones seen.

Turning to this clonotype: Antigen specificity is unknown.

The TCR sequence derives from a human donor who had recovered from COVID-19. Here the sequenced sample was CD4+ T cells from blood, cultured in vitro, taken after SARS-CoV-2 vaccination. This chain connects TRBV2 to TRBJ2-1; no clear D. The CDR3 spells CASREDGEQFF. As DNA, the CDR3 is TGTGCCAGCAGAGAGGACGGTGAGCAGTTCTTC.